There are a few counts of the clone carrying this T cell receptor beta chain. Germline CDR1 is MDHEN and CDR2 is SYDVKM. Trimming removed 3 bases from V and 5 bases from J, with 7 bases in between. This CDR3 comprises 12 residues. The sample originates from a study of T-cell reconstitution after alpha-beta-depleted transplantation in children. It was with unique molecular identifiers that the TCRbeta library was prepared. TCRdb redid the calling of the PCR reads with MiXCR, one entry per CDR3 protein. The data hold some 600,000 distinct CDR3 sequences, with approximately 15% observed a single time. The genes are TRBV28 and TRBJ1-2; unclear D gene. The material was PBMCs from the stem cell graft donor, obtained from the stem cell graft. This TCR derives from a human donor who donated a stem cell graft to a child with acute myeloid leukemia. The CDR3 nucleotides read TGTGCCAGCAGTTTCGGGCCTTATGGCTACACCTTC. It encodes CASSFGPYGYTF.